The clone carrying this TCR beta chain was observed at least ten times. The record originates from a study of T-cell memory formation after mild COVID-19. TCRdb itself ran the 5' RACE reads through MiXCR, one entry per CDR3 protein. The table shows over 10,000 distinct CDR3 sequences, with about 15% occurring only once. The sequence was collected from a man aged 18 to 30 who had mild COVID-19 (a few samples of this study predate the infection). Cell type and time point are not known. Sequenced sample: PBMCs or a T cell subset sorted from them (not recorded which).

CDR3 sequence: CATSSNGGANEKLFF. In DNA, the CDR3 is TGTGCCACCAGCTCCAATGGGGGGGCAAATGAAAAACTGTTTTTT. This chain joins TRBV15 and TRBJ1-4; TRBD1 might be the D (6 bases). Between the trimmed V and J ends, which lost 5 bases and 5 bases, there was a span of 15 bases. CDR1 LNHNV and CDR2 YYDKDF come from the germline V gene (reference sequence). This CDR3 is 15 amino acids long.